This T cell receptor beta chain emerged from a study of CD8+CD57+ T cells in acquired aplastic anemia. The overall study: When averaged, DNA from sorted CD4+ and CD8+ cells came to 3 to 3.5 ug.

Genomic DNA templated the TCR beta VDJ and CDR3 profiling. TCRdb re-called the reads with MiXCR, one entry per CDR3 protein. The sample lists 160,000 or so distinct CDR3 sequences, 65% to 75% occurring once. The V gene's germline CDR1 is SGHRS and CDR2 YFSETQ. The CDR3 covers 14 residues. The V gene lost 4 bases and the J gene lost 2 bases, with 12 bases spanning the gap. This clonotype came up many times. What it recognizes is unknown. Whole-study results and caveats: Overlapping CD8+ CDR3 repertoires of patients and controls contained 25 to 35 shared sequences.

Patients who underwent sequencing had shown CD8+CD57+ cell expansion by flow cytometry. Each patient had severe acquired aplastic anemia. At the time of blood sampling, patients had not yet received any therapy. This receptor was obtained from a human donor with aplastic anemia. The sequenced material came from sorted CD4+, CD8+, or CD8+CD57+ T cells (not recorded which) from PBMCs. The V call is TRBV5-1, the J call TRBJ1-1; perhaps TRBD1 as D (5 bases). The CDR3 DNA follows: TGCGCCAGCAGCGGGGACGGAATTAACACTGAAGCTTTCTTT. This sequence encodes CASSGDGINTEAFF. Together with reference TRBV5-1 and TRBJ1-1, the CDR3 gives the full variable domain: KAGVTQTPRYLIKTRGQQVTLSCSPISGHRSVSWYQQTPGQGLQFLFEYFSETQRNKGNFPGRFSGRQFSNSRSEMNVSTLELGDSALYLCASSGDGINTEAFFGQGTRLTVV.